The clone carrying this T cell receptor beta chain was counted ten times or more. Its antigen remains unidentified. This entry comes from a study of T cell repertoires in cytomegalovirus infection. TCRdb reanalysed the reads using MiXCR and keeps one entry per CDR3 protein. Seen here are about 460,000 distinct CDR3 sequences, around 11% observed once, and the top ten hold 10%. CDR3 length equals 13 residues. Germline trimming cut 5 bases from V and 9 bases from J; bases unmatched to any gene: 5. The germline V gene encodes CDR1 MNHNY and CDR2 SVGAGI (reference sequence). Overall study findings and caveats: Cumulative frequency of public TCR beta families picked out carriers of CMV plus the relevant HLA.

This receptor was identified in a human donor in good health (CMV status not recorded). Some clones in this sample may be carry-over from other donors' samples. Material: PBMCs. V and J are TRBV6-6 and TRBJ1-5; 9 nucleotides match TRBD1. The CDR3, as DNA: TGTGCCAGCAGTCCGGGACAGGGACGGCCCCAGCATTTT. It codes for CASSPGQGRPQHF.